What follows are 5 T cell receptor beta chains derived from one specimen sequenced in a study of blood T cells in healthy people across ages (dated by TCRdb to between 2014 and 2017). Library generation was performed with 5' RACE. Reads for this sample came from an Illumina HiSeq 2500. The second PCR ran for about 7 to 11 cycles and used a J-beta primer mix along with a sample-barcoded 5' primer. TCRdb handled the public reads itself, with Q25 trimming in fastp and clone calling in MiXCR, and kept productive beta chains. Rows are combined by CDR3 protein, so each entry shows the most common genes and DNA. The sample yields approximately 940,000 distinct CDR3 sequences; roughly 50% were counted once. Jointly, the top ten make up about an eighth of the sample. Sequences were obtained from blood. These receptors originate from a man aged 30 to 45 in good health.

This clonotype was seen a few times. CDR3 loop: CATSTPALLGTDTQYF. In DNA, the CDR3 is TGTGCCACCAGCACTCCGGCCCTCCTGGGCACAGATACGCAGTATTTT. The rearrangement links TRBV24-1 to TRBJ2-3; D gene uncertain. This CDR3 region has 16 residues. Trimming removed 7 bases from V and 1 base from J, with 17 bases in between. CDR1 and CDR2 (germline): KGHDR, SFDVKD.

In nucleotides, the CDR3 is TGTGCCAGTAGCTTTGGGGGGGACTACAATGAGCAGTTCTTC. It codes for CASSFGGDYNEQFF. The V call is TRBV19, the J call TRBJ2-1, with 7 bases matching TRBD2. CDR1 is LNHDA, CDR2 SQIVND, per germline (reference sequence). The trim removed 6 bases at V and 3 bases at J, leaving 5 bases unmatched. CDR3 length: 14 residues.

Concerning this clonotype: A read error may account for a junction end that differs from germline. This chain connects TRBV7-8 to TRBJ2-3, with D perhaps matching TRBD2 (5 bases). Germline V gene lookup returns CDR1 SGHVS and CDR2 FQNEAQ. There are 14 residues in the CDR3. The CDR3 spells CAGSLSGATDTQYF. In nucleotides, the CDR3 is TGTGCCGGCAGCTTAAGCGGAGCCACAGATACGCAGTATTTT.

The chain is built from TRBV6-6 and TRBJ1-5, with D possibly being TRBD1 (5 bases). Trimming took off 5 bases at V and 0 bases at J, with 17 bases between the two ends. CDR1 and CDR2 from the germline V gene are MNHNY and SVGAGI (reference sequence). This CDR3 is built from 17 residues. The CDR3 protein is CASSLRPEGYSNQPQHF. CDR3 DNA sequence: TGTGCCAGCAGTCTCCGGCCCGAGGGGTATAGCAATCAGCCCCAGCATTTT.

The gene calls are TRBV28 and TRBJ2-6; the D gene could be TRBD1 or TRBD2 (7 bases each). The CDR3 has 18 residues. The ends were cut back, 6 bases at V and 0 bases at J, with 18 bases in the middle. Germline values: CDR1 MDHEN, CDR2 SYDVKM. The CDR3 reads CASRRGGTVSSGANVLTF. The CDR3 DNA follows: TGTGCCAGCAGGAGGGGGGGGACAGTGAGCTCTGGGGCCAACGTCCTGACTTTC. The whole variable domain, filled in from reference TRBV28 and TRBJ2-6, reads DVKVTQSSRYLVKRTGEKVFLECVQDMDHENMFWYRQDPGLGLRLIYFSYDVKMKEKGDIPEGYSVSREKKERFSLILESASTNQTSMYLCASRRGGTVSSGANVLTFGAGSRLTVL.